Following are 2 T cell receptor beta chains from one sample sequenced in a study of cytomegalovirus exposure and HLA in healthy donors (dated by TCRdb to the late 2010s). Receptors were amplified or captured by the immunoSEQ multiplex PCR assay. For the multiplex PCR, a mixture combining 60 forward primers for TCR Vbeta segments and 13 reverse primers for TCR Jbeta segments was used. Sourced from immuneACCESS, this table was stored by TCRdb with only in-frame sequences that have V and J called. A share of the clones is absent; for the studies checked, an unresolved V gene accounts for under half, and the remainder has no known explanation. The sample table contains 150,000 to 190,000 clones; only one count was recorded for approximately 81% of them. Less than 2.5% of the sample belongs to the ten largest clones. The sequencing sample was made of PBMCs. The receptor set was obtained from a woman under 30 in good health and CMV-seronegative.

J is TRBJ2-3 and V is TRBV4-2; D might be TRBD2 (5 bases). CDR3 length equals 15 residues. Trimming shortened V by 0 bases and J by 0 bases, and 7 bases separated the two germline ends. Germline V gene data show CDR1 as LGHNA and CDR2 as YNFKEQ. The CDR3 loop is CASSQDRTSTDTQYF. CDR3 bases: TGTGCCAGCAGCCAAGACAGGACTAGCACAGATACGCAGTATTTT.

The chain is built from TRBV7-6 and TRBJ2-3; TRBD2 matches 10 bases. The CDR3 consists of 18 residues. V lost 2 bases and J lost 4; bases outside the gene matches: 12. In germline, CDR1 is SGHVS, CDR2 FNYEAQ. The CDR3 reads CASSLNPVSGGAPDTQYF. The DNA for the CDR3 is TGTGCCAGCAGCTTAAACCCCGTGAGCGGGGGGGCCCCAGATACGCAGTATTTT.